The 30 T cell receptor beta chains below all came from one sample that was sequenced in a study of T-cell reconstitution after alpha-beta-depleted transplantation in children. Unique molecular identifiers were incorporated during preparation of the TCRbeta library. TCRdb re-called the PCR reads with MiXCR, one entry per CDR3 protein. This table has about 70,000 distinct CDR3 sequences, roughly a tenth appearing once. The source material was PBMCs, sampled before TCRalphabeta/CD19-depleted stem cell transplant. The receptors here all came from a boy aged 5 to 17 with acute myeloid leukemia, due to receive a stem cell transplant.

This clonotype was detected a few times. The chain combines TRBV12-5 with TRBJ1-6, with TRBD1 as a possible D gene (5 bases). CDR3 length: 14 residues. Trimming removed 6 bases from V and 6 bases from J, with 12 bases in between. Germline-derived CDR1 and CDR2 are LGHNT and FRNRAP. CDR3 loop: CASGRGVPNSPLHF. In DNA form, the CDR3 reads TGTGCTAGTGGCCGGGGCGTACCTAATTCACCCCTCCACTTT.

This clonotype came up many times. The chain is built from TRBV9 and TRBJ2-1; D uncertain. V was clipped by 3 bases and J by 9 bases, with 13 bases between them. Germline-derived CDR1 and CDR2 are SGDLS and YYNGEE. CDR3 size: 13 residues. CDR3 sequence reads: CASSARLKVEQFF. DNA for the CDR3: TGTGCCAGCAGCGCCCGTTTGAAGGTTGAGCAGTTCTTC.

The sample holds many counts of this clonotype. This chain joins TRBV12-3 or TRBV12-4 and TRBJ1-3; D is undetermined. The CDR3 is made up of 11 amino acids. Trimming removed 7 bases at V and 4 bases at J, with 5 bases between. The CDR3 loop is CASTFGNTIYF. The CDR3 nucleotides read TGTGCCAGCACGTTCGGAAACACCATATATTTT.

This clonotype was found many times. Here the CDR3 DNA reads TGCAGTGCCGGGCTGGCCGGGAGGGGAAGTGAGCAGTTCTTC. Encoded protein: CSAGLAGRGSEQFF. This chain joins TRBV20-1 and TRBJ2-1, with 8 nucleotides matching TRBD2. Germline V gene sequence: CDR1 DFQATT, CDR2 SNEGSKA (reference sequence). There are 14 residues in the CDR3. J gave up 9 bases and V 6 bases, and 13 bases lay outside the gene matches.

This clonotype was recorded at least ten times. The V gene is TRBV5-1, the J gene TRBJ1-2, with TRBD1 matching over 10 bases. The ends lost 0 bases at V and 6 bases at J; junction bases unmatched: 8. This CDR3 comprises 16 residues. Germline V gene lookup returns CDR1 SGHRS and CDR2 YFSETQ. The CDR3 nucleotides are TGCGCCAGCAGCTTGGGTCCCGGGACAGGGGCTAATGGCTACACCTTC. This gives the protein CASSLGPGTGANGYTF.

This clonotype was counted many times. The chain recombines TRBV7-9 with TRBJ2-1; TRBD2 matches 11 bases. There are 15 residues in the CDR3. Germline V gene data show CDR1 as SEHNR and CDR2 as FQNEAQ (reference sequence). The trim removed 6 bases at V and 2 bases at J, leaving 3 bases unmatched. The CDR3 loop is CASRSSGGAYNEQFF. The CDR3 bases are TGTGCCAGCAGAAGTAGCGGGGGGGCCTACAATGAGCAGTTCTTC.

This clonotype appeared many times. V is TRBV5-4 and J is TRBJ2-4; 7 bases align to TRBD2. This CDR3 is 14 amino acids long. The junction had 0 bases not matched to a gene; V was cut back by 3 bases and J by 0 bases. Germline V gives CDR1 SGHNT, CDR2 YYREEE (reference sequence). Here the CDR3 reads CASSSGGAKNIQYF. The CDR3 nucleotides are TGTGCCAGCAGCTCGGGGGGAGCCAAAAACATTCAGTACTTC.

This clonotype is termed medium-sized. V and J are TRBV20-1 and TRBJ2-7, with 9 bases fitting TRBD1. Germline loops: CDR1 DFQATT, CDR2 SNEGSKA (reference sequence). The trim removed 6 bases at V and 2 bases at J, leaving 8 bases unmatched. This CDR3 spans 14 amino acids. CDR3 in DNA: TGCAGTGCCAACCCCCGGGACAGGGCCTACGAGCAGTACGTC. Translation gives CSANPRDRAYEQYV.

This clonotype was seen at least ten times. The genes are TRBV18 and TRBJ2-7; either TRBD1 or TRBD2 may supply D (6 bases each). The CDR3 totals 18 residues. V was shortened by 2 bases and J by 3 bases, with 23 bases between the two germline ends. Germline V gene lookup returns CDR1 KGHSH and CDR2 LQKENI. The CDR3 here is CASSPSRGTLGGYYEQYF. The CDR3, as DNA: TGTGCCAGCTCACCATCCAGGGGAACCTTGGGAGGATACTACGAGCAGTACTTC.

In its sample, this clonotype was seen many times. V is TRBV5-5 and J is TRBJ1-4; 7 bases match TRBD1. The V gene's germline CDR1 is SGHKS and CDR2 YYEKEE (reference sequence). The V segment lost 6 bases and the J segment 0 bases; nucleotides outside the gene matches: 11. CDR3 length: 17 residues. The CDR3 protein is CASTDRDRAPTNEKLFF. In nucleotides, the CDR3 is TGTGCCAGCACCGACCGGGACAGAGCACCAACTAATGAAAAACTGTTTTTT.

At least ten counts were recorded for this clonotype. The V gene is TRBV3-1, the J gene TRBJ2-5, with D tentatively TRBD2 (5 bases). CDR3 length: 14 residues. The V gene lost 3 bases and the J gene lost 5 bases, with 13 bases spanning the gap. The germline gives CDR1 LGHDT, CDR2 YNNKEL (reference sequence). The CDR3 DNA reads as TGTGCCAGCAGCCAGCGGGCCCAGCAGGAGACCCAGTACTTC. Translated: CASSQRAQQETQYF.

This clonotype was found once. CDR3 nucleotide sequence: TGTGCCAGCTTAGAGTGGGACAGGGAGGATGGCTACACCTTC. Its protein is CASLEWDREDGYTF. The V call is TRBV7-2, the J call TRBJ1-2, with TRBD1 identical over 9 bases. Trimming cost V 8 bases and J 6 bases; bases outside gene matches: 10. The CDR3 contains 14 residues. Per the germline V gene, CDR1 is SGHTA and CDR2 is FQGNSA.

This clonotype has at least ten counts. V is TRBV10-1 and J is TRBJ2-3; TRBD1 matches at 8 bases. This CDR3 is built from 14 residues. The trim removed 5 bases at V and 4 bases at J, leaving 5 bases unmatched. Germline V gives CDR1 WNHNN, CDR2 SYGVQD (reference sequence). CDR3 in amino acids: CASSRRQGSDTQYF. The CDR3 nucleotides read TGCGCCAGCAGTAGAAGACAGGGGTCAGATACGCAGTATTTT.

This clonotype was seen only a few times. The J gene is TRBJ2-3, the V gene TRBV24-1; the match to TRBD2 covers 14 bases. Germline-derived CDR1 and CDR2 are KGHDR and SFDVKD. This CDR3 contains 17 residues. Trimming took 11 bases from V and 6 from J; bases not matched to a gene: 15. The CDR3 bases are TGTGCCAGTTCTCGACTAGCGGGGGGGTCACCGACGGATACGCAGTATTTT. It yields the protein CASSRLAGGSPTDTQYF.

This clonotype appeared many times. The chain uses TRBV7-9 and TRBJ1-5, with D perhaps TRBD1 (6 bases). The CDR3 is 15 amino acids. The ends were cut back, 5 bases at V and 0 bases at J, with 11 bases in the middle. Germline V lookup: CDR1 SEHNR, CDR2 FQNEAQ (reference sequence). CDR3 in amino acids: CASSPGDNSNQPQHF. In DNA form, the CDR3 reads TGTGCCAGCAGCCCAGGGGATAATAGCAATCAGCCCCAGCATTTT.

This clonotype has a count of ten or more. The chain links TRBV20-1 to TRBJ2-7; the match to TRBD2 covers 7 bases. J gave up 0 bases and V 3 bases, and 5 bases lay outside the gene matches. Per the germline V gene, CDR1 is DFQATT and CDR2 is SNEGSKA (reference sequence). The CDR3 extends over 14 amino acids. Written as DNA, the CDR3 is TGCAGTGCTAGTTTAGCGGGCAGCTCCTACGAGCAGTACTTC. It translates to CSASLAGSSYEQYF.

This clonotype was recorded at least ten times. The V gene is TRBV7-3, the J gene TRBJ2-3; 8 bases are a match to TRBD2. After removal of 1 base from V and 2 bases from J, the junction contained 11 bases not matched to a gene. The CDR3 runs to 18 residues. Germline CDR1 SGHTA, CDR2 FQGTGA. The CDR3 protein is CASSLRVKREMDTDTQYF. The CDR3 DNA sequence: TGTGCCAGCAGCTTAAGAGTTAAGCGGGAGATGGACACAGATACGCAGTATTTT. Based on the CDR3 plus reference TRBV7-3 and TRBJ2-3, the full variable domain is GAGVSQTPSNKVTEKGKYVELRCDPISGHTALYWYRQSLGQGPEFLIYFQGTGAADDSGLPNDRFFAVRPEGSVSTLKIQRTERGDSAVYLCASSLRVKREMDTDTQYFGPGTRLTVL.

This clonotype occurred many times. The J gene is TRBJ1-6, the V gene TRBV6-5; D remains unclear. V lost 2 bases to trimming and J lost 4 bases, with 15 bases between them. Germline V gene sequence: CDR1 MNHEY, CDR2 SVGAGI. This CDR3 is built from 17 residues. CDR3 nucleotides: TGTGCCAGCAGTTACAATGAGGGCCTGGGATATAATTCACCCCTCCACTTT. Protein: CASSYNEGLGYNSPLHF.

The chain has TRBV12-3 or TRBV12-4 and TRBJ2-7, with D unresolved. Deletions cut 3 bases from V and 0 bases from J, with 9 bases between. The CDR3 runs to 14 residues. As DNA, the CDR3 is TGTGCCAGCAGTTTGGGCCTTTACTCCTACGAGCAGTACTTC. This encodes CASSLGLYSYEQYF.

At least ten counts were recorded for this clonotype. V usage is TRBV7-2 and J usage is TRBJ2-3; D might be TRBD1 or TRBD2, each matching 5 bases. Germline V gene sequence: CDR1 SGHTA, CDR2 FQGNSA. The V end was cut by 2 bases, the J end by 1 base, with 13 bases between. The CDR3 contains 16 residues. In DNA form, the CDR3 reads TGTGCCAGCAGCTTAACCCGGGACCGAGGCACAGATACGCAGTATTTT. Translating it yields CASSLTRDRGTDTQYF.

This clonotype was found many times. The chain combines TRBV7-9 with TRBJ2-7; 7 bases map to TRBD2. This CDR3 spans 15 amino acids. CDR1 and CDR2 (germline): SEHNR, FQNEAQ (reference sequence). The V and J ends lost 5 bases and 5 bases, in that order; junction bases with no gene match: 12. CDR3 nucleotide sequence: TGTGCCAGCAGCCTCGCGGGGGTAGGGGAACACGAGCAGTACTTC. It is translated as CASSLAGVGEHEQYF.

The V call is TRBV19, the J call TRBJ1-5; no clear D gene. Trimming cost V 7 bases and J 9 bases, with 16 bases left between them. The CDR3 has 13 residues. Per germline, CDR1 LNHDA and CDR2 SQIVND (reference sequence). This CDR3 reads CASTQAERVPQHF. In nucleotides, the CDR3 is TGTGCCAGTACTCAGGCAGAACGGGTGCCCCAGCATTTT.

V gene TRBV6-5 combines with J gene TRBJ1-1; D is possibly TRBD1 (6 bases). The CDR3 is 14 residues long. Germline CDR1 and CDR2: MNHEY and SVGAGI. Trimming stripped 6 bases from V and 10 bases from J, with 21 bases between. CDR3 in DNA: TGTGCCAGCAGGCGGGGGCCGCAACTCCCAGGAGCTTTCTTT. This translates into CASRRGPQLPGAFF.

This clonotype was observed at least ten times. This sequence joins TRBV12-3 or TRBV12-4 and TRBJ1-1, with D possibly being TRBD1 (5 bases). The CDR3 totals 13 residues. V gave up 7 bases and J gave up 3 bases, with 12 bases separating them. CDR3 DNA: TGTGCCAGCATGACAGAAACTTACACTGAAGCTTTCTTT. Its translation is CASMTETYTEAFF.

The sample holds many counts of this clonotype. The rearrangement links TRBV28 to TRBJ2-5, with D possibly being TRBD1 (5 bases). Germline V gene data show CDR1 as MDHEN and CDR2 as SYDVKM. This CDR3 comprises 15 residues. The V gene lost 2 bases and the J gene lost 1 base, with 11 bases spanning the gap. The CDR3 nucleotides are TGTGCCAGCAGTTTACCGCAGGGCCTCCAAGAGACCCAGTACTTC. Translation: CASSLPQGLQETQYF.

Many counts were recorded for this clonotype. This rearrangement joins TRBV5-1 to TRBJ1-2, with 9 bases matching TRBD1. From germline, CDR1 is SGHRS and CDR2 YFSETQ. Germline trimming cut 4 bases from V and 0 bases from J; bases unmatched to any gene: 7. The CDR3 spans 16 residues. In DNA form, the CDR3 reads TGCGCCAGCAGCCCGAGGACAGGGGCAGCTAACTATGGCTACACCTTC. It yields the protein CASSPRTGAANYGYTF.

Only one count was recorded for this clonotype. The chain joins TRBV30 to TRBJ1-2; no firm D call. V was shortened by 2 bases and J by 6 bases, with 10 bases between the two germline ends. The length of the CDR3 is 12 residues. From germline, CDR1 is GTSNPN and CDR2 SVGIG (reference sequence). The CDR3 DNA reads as TGTGCCTGGAGTATCAGGCAGAATGGCTACACCTTC. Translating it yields CAWSIRQNGYTF.

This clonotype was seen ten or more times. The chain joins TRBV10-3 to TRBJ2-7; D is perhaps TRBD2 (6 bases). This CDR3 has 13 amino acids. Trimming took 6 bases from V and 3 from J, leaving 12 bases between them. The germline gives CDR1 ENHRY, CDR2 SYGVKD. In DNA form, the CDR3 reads TGTGCCATCAGCTCGGGAGAAGGCTACGAGCAGTACTTC. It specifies CAISSGEGYEQYF.

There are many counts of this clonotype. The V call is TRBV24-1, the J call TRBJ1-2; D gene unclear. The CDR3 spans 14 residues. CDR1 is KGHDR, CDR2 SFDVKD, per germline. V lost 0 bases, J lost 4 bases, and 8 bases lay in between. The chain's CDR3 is CATSDLSMGYGYTF. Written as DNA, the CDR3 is TGTGCCACCAGTGATTTGTCCATGGGCTATGGCTACACCTTC.

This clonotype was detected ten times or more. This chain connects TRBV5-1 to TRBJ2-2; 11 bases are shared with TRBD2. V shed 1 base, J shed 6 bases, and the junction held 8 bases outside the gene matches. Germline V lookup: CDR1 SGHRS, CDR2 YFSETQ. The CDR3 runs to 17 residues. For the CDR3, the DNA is TGCGCCAGCAGCTTGCGTCCTAGCGGGGGGTCCGCCGGGGAGCTGTTTTTT. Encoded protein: CASSLRPSGGSAGELFF.